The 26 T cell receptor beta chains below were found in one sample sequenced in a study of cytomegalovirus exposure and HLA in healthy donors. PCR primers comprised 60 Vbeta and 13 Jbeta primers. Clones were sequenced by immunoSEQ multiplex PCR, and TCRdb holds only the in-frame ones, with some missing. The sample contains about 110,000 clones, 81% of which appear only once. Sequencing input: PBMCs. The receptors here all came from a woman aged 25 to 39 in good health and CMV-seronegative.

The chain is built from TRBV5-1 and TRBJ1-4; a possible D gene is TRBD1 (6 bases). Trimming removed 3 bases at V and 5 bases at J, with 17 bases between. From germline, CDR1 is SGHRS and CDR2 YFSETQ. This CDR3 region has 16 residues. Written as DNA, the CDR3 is TGCGCCAGCAGCTCCCTCGGGAGGGGGACGAATGAAAAACTGTTTTTT. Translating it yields CASSSLGRGTNEKLFF.

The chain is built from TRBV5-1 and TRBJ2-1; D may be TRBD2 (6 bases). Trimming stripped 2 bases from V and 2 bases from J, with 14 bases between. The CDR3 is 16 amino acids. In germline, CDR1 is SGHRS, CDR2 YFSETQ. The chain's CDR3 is CASSFAGTRPYNEQFF. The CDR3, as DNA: TGCGCCAGCAGCTTTGCCGGGACTCGACCCTACAATGAGCAGTTCTTC.

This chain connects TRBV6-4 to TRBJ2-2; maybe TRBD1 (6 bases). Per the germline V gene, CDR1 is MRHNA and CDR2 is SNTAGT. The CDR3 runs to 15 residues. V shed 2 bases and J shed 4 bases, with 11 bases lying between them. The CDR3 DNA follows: TGTGCCAGCAGTGACGGTCGAGGGGGCACCGGGGAGCTGTTTTTT. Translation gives CASSDGRGGTGELFF.

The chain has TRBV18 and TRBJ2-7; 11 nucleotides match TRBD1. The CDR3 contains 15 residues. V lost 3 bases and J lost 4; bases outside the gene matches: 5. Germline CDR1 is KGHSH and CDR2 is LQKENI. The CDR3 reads CASSPRTGGVYEQYF. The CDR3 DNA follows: TGTGCCAGCTCACCCCGGACAGGGGGCGTTTACGAGCAGTACTTC.

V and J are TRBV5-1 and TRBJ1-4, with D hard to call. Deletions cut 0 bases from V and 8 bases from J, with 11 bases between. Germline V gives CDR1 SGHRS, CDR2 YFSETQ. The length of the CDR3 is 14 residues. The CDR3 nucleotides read TGCGCCAGCAGCTTGGATCAGAATAACGAAAAACTGTTTTTT. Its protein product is CASSLDQNNEKLFF.

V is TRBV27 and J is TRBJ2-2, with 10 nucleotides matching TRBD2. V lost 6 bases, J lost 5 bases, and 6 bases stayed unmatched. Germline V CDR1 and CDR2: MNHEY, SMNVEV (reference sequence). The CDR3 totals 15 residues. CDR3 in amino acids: CASSRSSGSTGELFF. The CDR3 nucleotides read TGTGCCAGCAGCCGATCTAGCGGGAGTACCGGGGAGCTGTTTTTT.

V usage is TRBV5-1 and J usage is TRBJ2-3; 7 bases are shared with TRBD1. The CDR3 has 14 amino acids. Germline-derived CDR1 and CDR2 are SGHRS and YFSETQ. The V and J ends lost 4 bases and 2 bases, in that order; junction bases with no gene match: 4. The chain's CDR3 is CASSQGQLTDTQYF. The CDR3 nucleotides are TGCGCCAGCAGCCAGGGACAGCTCACAGATACGCAGTATTTT.

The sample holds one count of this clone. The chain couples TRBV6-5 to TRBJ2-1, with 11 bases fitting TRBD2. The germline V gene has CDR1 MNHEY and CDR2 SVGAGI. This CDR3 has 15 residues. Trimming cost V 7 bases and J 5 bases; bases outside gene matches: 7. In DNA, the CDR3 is TGTGCCAGCACGGGTCTGGGACTAGCGGACAATGAGCAGTTCTTC. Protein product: CASTGLGLADNEQFF.

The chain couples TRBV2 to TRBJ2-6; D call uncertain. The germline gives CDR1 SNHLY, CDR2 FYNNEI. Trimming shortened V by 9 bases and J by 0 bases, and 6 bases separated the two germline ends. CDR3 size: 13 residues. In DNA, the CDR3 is TGTGCCAGTCAGGACTCTGGGGCCAACGTCCTGACTTTC. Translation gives CASQDSGANVLTF.

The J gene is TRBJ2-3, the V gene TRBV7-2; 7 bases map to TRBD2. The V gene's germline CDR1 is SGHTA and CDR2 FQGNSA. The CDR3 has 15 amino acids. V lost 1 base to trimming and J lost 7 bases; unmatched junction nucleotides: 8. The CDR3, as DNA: TGTGCCAGCAGCTTAGTAGGGACTACCCTTAATACGCAGTATTTT. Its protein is CASSLVGTTLNTQYF.

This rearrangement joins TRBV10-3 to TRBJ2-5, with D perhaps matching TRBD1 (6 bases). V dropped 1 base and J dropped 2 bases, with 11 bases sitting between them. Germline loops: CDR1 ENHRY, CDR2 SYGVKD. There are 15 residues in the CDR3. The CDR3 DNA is TGTGCCATCAGTGAGTTCCGGGACAATCAAGAGACCCAGTACTTC. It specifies CAISEFRDNQETQYF.

CDR3 nucleotide sequence: TGTGCCAGCCGTGGGGGGTCCGGAGCTTTCTTT. Protein product: CASRGGSGAFF. V usage is TRBV6-5 and J usage is TRBJ1-1; tentative D call: TRBD1 (5 bases). The CDR3 contains 11 residues. Germline lookup yields CDR1 MNHEY and CDR2 SVGAGI. Trimming took off 8 bases at V and 10 bases at J, with 14 bases between the two ends.

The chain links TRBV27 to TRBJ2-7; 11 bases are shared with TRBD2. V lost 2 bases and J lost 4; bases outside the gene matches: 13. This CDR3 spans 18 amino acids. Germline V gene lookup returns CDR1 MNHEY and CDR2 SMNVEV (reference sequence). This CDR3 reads CASSLIPSTTSGVYEQYF. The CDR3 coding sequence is TGTGCCAGCAGTTTAATCCCTTCAACGACTAGCGGGGTTTACGAGCAGTACTTC.

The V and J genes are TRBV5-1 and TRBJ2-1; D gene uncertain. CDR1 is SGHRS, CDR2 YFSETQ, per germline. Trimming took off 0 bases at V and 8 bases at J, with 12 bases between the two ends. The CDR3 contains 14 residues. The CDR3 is CASSLAVSLYEQFF. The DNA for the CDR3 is TGCGCCAGCAGCTTGGCGGTAAGTTTGTATGAGCAGTTCTTC.

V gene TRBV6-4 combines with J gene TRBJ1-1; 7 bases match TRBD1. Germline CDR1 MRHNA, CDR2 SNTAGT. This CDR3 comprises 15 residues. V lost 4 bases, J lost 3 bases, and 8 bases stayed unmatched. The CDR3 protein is CASSADRAGDTEAFF. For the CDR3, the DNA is TGTGCCAGCAGTGCCGACAGGGCCGGGGACACTGAAGCTTTCTTT.

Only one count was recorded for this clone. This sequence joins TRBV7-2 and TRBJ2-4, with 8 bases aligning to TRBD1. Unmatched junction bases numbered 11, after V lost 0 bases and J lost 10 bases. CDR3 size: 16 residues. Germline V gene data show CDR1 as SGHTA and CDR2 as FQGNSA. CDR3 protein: CASSLAGSTGGGIQYF. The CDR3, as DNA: TGTGCCAGCAGCTTAGCGGGCTCAACAGGGGGAGGAATTCAGTACTTC.

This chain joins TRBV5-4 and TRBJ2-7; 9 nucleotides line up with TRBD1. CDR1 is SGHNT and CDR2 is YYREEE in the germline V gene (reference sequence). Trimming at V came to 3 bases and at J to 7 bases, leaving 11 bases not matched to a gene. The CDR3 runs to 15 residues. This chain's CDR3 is CASSSDRGKNGEQYF. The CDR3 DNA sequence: TGTGCCAGCAGCTCAGACAGGGGGAAAAATGGGGAGCAGTACTTC.

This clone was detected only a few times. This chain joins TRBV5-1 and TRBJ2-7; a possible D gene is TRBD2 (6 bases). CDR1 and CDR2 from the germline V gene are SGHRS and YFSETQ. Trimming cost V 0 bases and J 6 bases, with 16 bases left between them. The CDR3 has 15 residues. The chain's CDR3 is CASSLGQGGWSEQYF. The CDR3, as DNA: TGCGCCAGCAGCTTGGGGCAGGGAGGATGGAGCGAGCAGTACTTC.

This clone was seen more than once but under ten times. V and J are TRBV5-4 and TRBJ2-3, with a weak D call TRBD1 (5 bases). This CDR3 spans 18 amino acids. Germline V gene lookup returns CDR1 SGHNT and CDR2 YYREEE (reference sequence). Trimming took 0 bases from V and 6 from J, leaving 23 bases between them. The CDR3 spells CASSLGDTGPRSFDTQYF. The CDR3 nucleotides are TGTGCCAGCAGCTTGGGCGATACAGGTCCAAGGTCGTTTGATACGCAGTATTTT.

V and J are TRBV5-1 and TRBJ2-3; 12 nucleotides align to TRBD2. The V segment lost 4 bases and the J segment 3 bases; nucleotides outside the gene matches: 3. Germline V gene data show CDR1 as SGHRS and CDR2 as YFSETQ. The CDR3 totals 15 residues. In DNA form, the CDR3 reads TGCGCCAGCAGCCCGACTAGCGGGAGAACAGATACGCAGTATTTT. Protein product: CASSPTSGRTDTQYF. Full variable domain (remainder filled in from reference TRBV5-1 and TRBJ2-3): KAGVTQTPRYLIKTRGQQVTLSCSPISGHRSVSWYQQTPGQGLQFLFEYFSETQRNKGNFPGRFSGRQFSNSRSEMNVSTLELGDSALYLCASSPTSGRTDTQYFGPGTRLTVL.

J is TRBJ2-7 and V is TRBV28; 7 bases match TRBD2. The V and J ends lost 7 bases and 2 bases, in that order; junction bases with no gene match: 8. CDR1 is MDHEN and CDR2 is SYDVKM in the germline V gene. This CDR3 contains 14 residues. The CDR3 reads CASTGGDSTYEQYF. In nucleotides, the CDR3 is TGTGCCAGCACTGGGGGGGACTCCACCTACGAGCAGTACTTC.

CDR3 DNA: TGTGCCAGCAGCCCTGGTCGCGGGAGGGCGGGAGATACGCAGTATTTT. Translating it yields CASSPGRGRAGDTQYF. The chain combines TRBV28 with TRBJ2-3, with 9 bases identical to TRBD2. V gave up 6 bases and J gave up 5 bases; unmatched junction bases: 12. Looked up from germline, CDR1 is MDHEN and CDR2 is SYDVKM. The CDR3 runs 16 residues. The variable domain in full, with the rest retrieved from reference TRBV28 and TRBJ2-3, is DVKVTQSSRYLVKRTGEKVFLECVQDMDHENMFWYRQDPGLGLRLIYFSYDVKMKEKGDIPEGYSVSREKKERFSLILESASTNQTSMYLCASSPGRGRAGDTQYFGPGTRLTVL.

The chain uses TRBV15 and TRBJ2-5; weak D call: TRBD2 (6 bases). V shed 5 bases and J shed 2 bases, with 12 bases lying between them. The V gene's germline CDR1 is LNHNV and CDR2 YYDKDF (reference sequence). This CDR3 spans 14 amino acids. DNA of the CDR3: TGTGCCACCAGCCTCCCTGGGGGGCAAGAGACCCAGTACTTC. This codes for CATSLPGGQETQYF.

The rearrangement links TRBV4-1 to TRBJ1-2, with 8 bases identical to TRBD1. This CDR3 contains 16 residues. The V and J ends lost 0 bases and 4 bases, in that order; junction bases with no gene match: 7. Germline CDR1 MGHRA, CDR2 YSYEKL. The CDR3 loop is CASSQDSGGGGYGYTF. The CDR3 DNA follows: TGCGCCAGCAGCCAAGATTCAGGGGGCGGGGGCTATGGCTACACCTTC.

The CDR3 nucleotides are TGTGCCAGCAGCCGACAGGGATCTGGGGCCAACGTCCTGACTTTC. It codes for CASSRQGSGANVLTF. This chain connects TRBV7-3 to TRBJ2-6, with 7 bases lining up with TRBD1. The junction had 2 bases not matched to a gene; V was cut back by 5 bases and J by 1 base. CDR3 length equals 15 residues. CDR1 and CDR2 (germline): SGHTA, FQGTGA.

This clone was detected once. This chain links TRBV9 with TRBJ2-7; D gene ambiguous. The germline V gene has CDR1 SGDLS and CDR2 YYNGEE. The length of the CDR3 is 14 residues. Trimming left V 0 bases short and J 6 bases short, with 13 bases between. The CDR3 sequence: CASSVGALEPEQYF. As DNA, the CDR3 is TGTGCCAGCAGCGTAGGAGCGTTGGAACCCGAGCAGTACTTC.